These 18 T cell receptor beta chains originate from one sample sequenced in a study of blood T cells in healthy people across ages. Primers used in a second PCR of about 6 to 12 cycles were a sample-barcoded 5' primer and a J-beta primer mix. TCRdb re-derived calls from the 5' RACE reads in MiXCR, one entry per CDR3 protein. Here the sample spans around 500,000 distinct CDR3 sequences, around half being singletons. Material: blood. The receptor set was obtained from an elderly man in good health.

The chain combines TRBV29-1 with TRBJ1-1, with TRBD1 identical over 7 bases. The germline V gene encodes CDR1 SQVTM and CDR2 ANQGSEA. The length of the CDR3 is 14 residues. V shed 6 bases and J 3 bases; nucleotides not matched to a gene: 10. The CDR3 nucleotides read TGCAGCGTCGTCAAAGGGGGCAGTGACACTGAAGCTTTCTTT. Translated, it gives CSVVKGGSDTEAFF.

There are many counts of this clonotype. The V and J genes are TRBV9 and TRBJ2-1; perhaps TRBD2 as D (6 bases). Germline values: CDR1 SGDLS, CDR2 YYNGEE. V was cut by 4 bases and J by 3 bases, with 8 bases left in between. This CDR3 region has 13 residues. CDR3 sequence reads: CASSPSVYNEQFF. In DNA form, the CDR3 reads TGTGCCAGCAGCCCTAGCGTCTACAATGAGCAGTTCTTC. The whole variable domain, remainder taken from reference TRBV9 and TRBJ2-1, is DSGVTQTPKHLITATGQRVTLRCSPRSGDLSVYWYQQSLDQGLQFLIQYYNGEERAKGNILERFSAQQFPDLHSELNLSSLELGDSALYFCASSPSVYNEQFFGPGTRLTVL.

The chain joins TRBV5-1 to TRBJ2-1; TRBD1 agrees at 10 bases. The germline V gene encodes CDR1 SGHRS and CDR2 YFSETQ. The V gene end was trimmed by 4 bases and the J gene end by 5 bases; junction bases not matched to a gene: 9. The CDR3 consists of 16 residues. The CDR3 loop is CASSAAPGTGDNEQFF. The CDR3 DNA sequence: TGCGCCAGCAGCGCGGCCCCCGGGACAGGGGACAATGAGCAGTTCTTC.

Turning to this clonotype: The junction and the germline gene differ at one end; a read error may be behind it. DNA of the CDR3: TGCGCCAGCAGCCAAGATGGGACAGCAGCTAACTATGACTACACCTTC. Translation gives CASSQDGTAANYDYTF. This sequence joins TRBV4-3 and TRBJ1-2, with 7 bases identical to TRBD1. The CDR3 spans 16 residues. From germline, CDR1 is LGHNA and CDR2 YSLEER.

The CDR3: CATTDRVVEKLFF. The CDR3 coding sequence is TGTGCCACAACCGACAGGGTGGTTGAAAAACTGTTTTTT. The rearrangement uses TRBV10-3 and TRBJ1-4; TRBD1 aligns across 7 bases. The ends lost 10 bases at V and 7 bases at J; junction bases unmatched: 9. The CDR3 is 13 amino acids. The V gene's germline CDR1 is ENHRY and CDR2 SYGVKD.

This clonotype was seen only a few times. The chain carries TRBV7-2 and TRBJ2-5, with D unresolved. Germline CDR1 and CDR2: SGHTA and FQGNSA. The CDR3 consists of 14 residues. Trimming removed 1 base at V and 11 bases at J, with 17 bases between. The CDR3 protein is CASSLVTTQREQYF. CDR3 DNA sequence: TGTGCCAGCAGCTTAGTGACCACCCAGAGAGAGCAGTACTTC.

In this sample, this clonotype turned up once. V is TRBV2 and J is TRBJ2-4, with 10 bases that match TRBD1. The DNA matches TRBJ2-7 better at its end, which makes the J call doubtful. Germline CDR1 and CDR2: SNHLY and FYNNEI. The CDR3 length is 15 residues. CDR3 in amino acids: CASSEEGQGNDEQYF. The CDR3 coding sequence is TGTGCCAGCAGTGAAGAGGGACAGGGGAACGACGAGCAGTACTTC.

The CDR3 DNA sequence: TGCGCCAGCAGCTTGGGCTTGGAGGGAGGGCCTCTCTACGAGCAGTACTTC. Translated: CASSLGLEGGPLYEQYF. The J gene is TRBJ2-7, the V gene TRBV5-1; TRBD2 matches 7 bases. Germline V gene data show CDR1 as SGHRS and CDR2 as YFSETQ. The junction had 12 bases not matched to a gene; V was cut back by 0 bases and J by 3 bases. The CDR3 runs to 17 residues.

Note on this clonotype: One end of the junction does not line up with germline, which may come from a read error. The V and J genes are TRBV7-7 and TRBJ2-3, with 7 bases aligning to TRBD1. CDR3 length: 14 amino acids. CDR1 and CDR2 (germline): SSHAT, FNYEAQ (reference sequence). This CDR3 is CASSTGQLGDTQYF. DNA of the CDR3: TGTGCTAGCAGCACGGGACAGCTTGGAGATACGCAGTATTTT.

A note on this clonotype: Germline is not matched at one junction end, which may reflect a read error. V and J are TRBV5-1 and TRBJ2-7; D could derive from TRBD1 or TRBD2 (5 bases each). This CDR3 spans 12 amino acids. Looked up from germline, CDR1 is SGHRS and CDR2 is YFSETQ. CDR3 nucleotides: TGCACCAGCAGCTTGGGGACGGACGAGCAGTACTTC. Translated: CTSSLGTDEQYF. The whole variable domain, remainder taken from reference TRBV5-1 and TRBJ2-7, is KAGVTQTPRYLIKTRGQQVTLSCSPISGHRSVSWYQQTPGQGLQFLFEYFSETQRNKGNFPGRFSGRQFSNSRSEMNVSTLELGDSALYLCTSSLGTDEQYFGPGTRLTVT.

V gene TRBV3-1 combines with J gene TRBJ1-2; D not resolved. Per the germline V gene, CDR1 is LGHDT and CDR2 is YNNKEL (reference sequence). This CDR3 comprises 13 residues. Trimming cost V 1 base and J 8 bases, with 11 bases left between them. The CDR3 DNA follows: TGTGCCAGCAGCCAAGCGGCAGTGGGCGGCTACACCTTC. Translating it yields CASSQAAVGGYTF. Drawing the rest from reference TRBV3-1 and TRBJ1-2, the complete variable domain is DTAVSQTPKYLVTQMGNDKSIKCEQNLGHDTMYWYKQDSKKFLKIMFSYNNKELIINETVPNRFSPKSPDKAHLNLHINSLELGDSAVYFCASSQAAVGGYTFGSGTRLTVV.

Notes on this clonotype: A much larger clone sits a single nucleotide away, making a read error possible. This chain uses TRBV9 with TRBJ2-5, with 8 bases matching TRBD2. Looked up from germline, CDR1 is SGDLS and CDR2 is YYNGEE. CDR3 size: 16 residues. V was pared by 0 bases and J by 4 bases, with 8 bases of the junction left unmatched. The CDR3 DNA sequence: TGTGCCAGCAGCGTAGCGGCTAGCGGGTACCGAGAGACCCAGTACTTC. Its protein is CASSVAASGYRETQYF.

The chain couples TRBV4-3 to TRBJ2-1, with unresolved D. The length of the CDR3 is 15 residues. The V gene lost 0 bases and the J gene lost 2 bases, with 8 bases spanning the gap. Per germline, CDR1 LGHNA and CDR2 YSLEER. The CDR3 DNA sequence: TGCGCCAGCAGCCAAGAGGTCCGGGCCTACAATGAGCAGTTCTTC. Amino acids: CASSQEVRAYNEQFF.

This clonotype was observed a handful of times. This rearrangement joins TRBV2 to TRBJ2-1, with 12 positions matching TRBD2. CDR3 length equals 19 residues. Looked up from germline, CDR1 is SNHLY and CDR2 is FYNNEI. The trim removed 3 bases at V and 4 bases at J, leaving 13 bases unmatched. CDR3 region: CASSDLYGASGRGYNEQFF. The CDR3 nucleotides read TGTGCCAGCAGTGATCTATATGGTGCTAGCGGGAGGGGGTACAATGAGCAGTTCTTC.

Only a few counts were recorded for this clonotype. The chain has TRBV4-3 and TRBJ2-3; 8 nucleotides agree with TRBD2. CDR1 LGHNA and CDR2 YSLEER come from the germline V gene. The CDR3 covers 15 residues. V was clipped by 4 bases and J by 1 base; unmatched bases: 4. The CDR3 here is CASSPSAGGTDTQYF. The CDR3, as DNA: TGCGCCAGCAGCCCGTCAGCGGGGGGCACAGATACGCAGTATTTT.

The chain combines TRBV28 with TRBJ2-3, with 11 bases that match TRBD2. The CDR3 covers 15 residues. CDR1 and CDR2 (germline): MDHEN, SYDVKM. With 6 bases clipped from V and 2 bases from J, the junction kept 4 bases outside the gene matches. For the CDR3, the DNA is TGTGCCAGCAGCCCTAGCGGGAGGCCCACAGATACGCAGTATTTT. Protein: CASSPSGRPTDTQYF.

The chain links TRBV5-1 to TRBJ2-5; no clear D gene. V dropped 7 bases and J dropped 2 bases, with 9 bases sitting between them. Germline values: CDR1 SGHRS, CDR2 YFSETQ. The CDR3 has 12 amino acids. The CDR3 DNA sequence: TGCGCCAGCCTACATGGACAAGAGACCCAGTACTTC. This translates into CASLHGQETQYF.

This clonotype was detected a few times. The CDR3 here is CSASGNDYEQYF. In nucleotides, the CDR3 is TGCAGTGCTAGCGGCAACGACTACGAGCAGTACTTC. The chain is built from TRBV20-1 and TRBJ2-7; D unclear. The CDR3 runs 12 residues. V was clipped by 3 bases and J by 3 bases, with 9 bases between them. From germline, CDR1 is DFQATT and CDR2 SNEGSKA (reference sequence).